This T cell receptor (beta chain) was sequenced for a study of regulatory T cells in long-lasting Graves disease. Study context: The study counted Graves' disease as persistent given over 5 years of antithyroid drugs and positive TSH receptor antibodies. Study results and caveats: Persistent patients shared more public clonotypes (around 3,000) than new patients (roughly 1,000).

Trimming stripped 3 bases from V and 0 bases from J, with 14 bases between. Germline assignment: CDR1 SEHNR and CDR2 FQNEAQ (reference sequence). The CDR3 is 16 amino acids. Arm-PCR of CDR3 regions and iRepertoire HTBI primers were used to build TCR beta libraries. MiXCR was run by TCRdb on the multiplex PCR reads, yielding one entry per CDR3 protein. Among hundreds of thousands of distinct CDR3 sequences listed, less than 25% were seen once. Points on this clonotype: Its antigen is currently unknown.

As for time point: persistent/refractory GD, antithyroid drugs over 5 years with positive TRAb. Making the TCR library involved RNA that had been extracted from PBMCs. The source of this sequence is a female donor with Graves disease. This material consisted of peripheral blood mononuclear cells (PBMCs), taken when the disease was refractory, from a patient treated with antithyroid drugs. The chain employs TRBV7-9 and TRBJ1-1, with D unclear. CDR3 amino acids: CASSLYRTRVNTEAFF. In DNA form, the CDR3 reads TGTGCCAGCAGCTTGTATCGGACCAGAGTGAACACTGAAGCTTTCTTT.